Presented here are 29 T cell receptor beta chains from one specimen sequenced in a study of T cells in localized non-small cell lung cancer. Repertoires were generated with immunoSEQ multiplex PCR, while TCRdb's copy carries only in-frame clones and drops some. The table includes some 52,000 clones, about three quarters detected once. The sequencing here drew on PBMCs, taken before any cancer treatment. All receptors come from a woman aged 35 to 75 with stage II lung adenocarcinoma.

The rearrangement uses TRBV18 and TRBJ1-1, with D perhaps TRBD1 (5 bases). This CDR3 spans 17 amino acids. The germline CDR1 and CDR2 sequences are KGHSH and LQKENI. V dropped 2 bases and J dropped 3 bases, with 19 bases sitting between them. CDR3 sequence (DNA): TGTGCCAGCTCACCATTAGCGGTGGGGGACGGTCACACTGAAGCTTTCTTT. Its translation is CASSPLAVGDGHTEAFF.

This clone was recorded a few times. This chain joins TRBV28 and TRBJ1-5; D unclear. CDR1 is MDHEN and CDR2 is SYDVKM in the germline V gene. The CDR3 covers 14 residues. The ends were cut back, 3 bases at V and 5 bases at J, with 11 bases in the middle. Written as DNA, the CDR3 is TGTGCCAGCAGTTTTTCTCTCAAGGATCAGCCCCAGCATTTT. Its protein product is CASSFSLKDQPQHF.

The chain links TRBV6-6 to TRBJ1-1; tentative D call: TRBD1 (5 bases). Per germline, CDR1 MNHNY and CDR2 SVGAGI (reference sequence). This CDR3 comprises 13 residues. The V gene lost 0 bases and the J gene lost 8 bases, with 10 bases spanning the gap. The CDR3: CASSYSDSLEAFF. The CDR3 nucleotides read TGTGCCAGCAGTTACTCAGACAGTCTAGAAGCTTTCTTT.

The CDR3 is CASSSVRVLREQYF. Here the CDR3 DNA reads TGTGCCAGCAGCTCAGTGAGAGTCTTGCGCGAGCAGTACTTC. The chain recombines TRBV7-2 with TRBJ2-7; D gene ambiguous. Trimming took 4 bases from V and 6 from J, leaving 16 bases between them. The germline CDR1 and CDR2 sequences are SGHTA and FQGNSA. The CDR3 has 14 residues. Combining the CDR3 with reference TRBV7-2 and TRBJ2-7 gives the whole variable domain GAGVSQSPSNKVTEKGKDVELRCDPISGHTALYWYRQSLGQGLEFLIYFQGNSAPDKSGLPSDRFSAERTGGSVSTLTIQRTQQEDSAVYLCASSSVRVLREQYFGPGTRLTVT.

This clone was counted once. V usage is TRBV27 and J usage is TRBJ2-7, with 9 positions matching TRBD1. V lost 6 bases, J lost 3 bases, and 12 bases stayed unmatched. This CDR3 spans 16 amino acids. The germline V gene encodes CDR1 MNHEY and CDR2 SMNVEV (reference sequence). Written as DNA, the CDR3 is TGTGCCAGCAGACCACAGGGGGCGGGCTCAAACTACGAGCAGTACTTC. Its protein product is CASRPQGAGSNYEQYF.

The V and J genes are TRBV27 and TRBJ1-5; 11 bases agree with TRBD1. Germline CDR1 reads MNHEY; CDR2 reads SMNVEV (reference sequence). The CDR3 runs 17 residues. The V and J ends lost 5 bases and 4 bases, in that order; junction bases with no gene match: 10. In DNA, the CDR3 is TGTGCCAGCAGTCTTAAATACCGGGACAGGGGGAATCAGCCCCAGCATTTT. Translated, it gives CASSLKYRDRGNQPQHF.

This clone was seen only once. This chain uses TRBV15 with TRBJ2-7; 8 bases match TRBD1. Germline assignment: CDR1 LNHNV and CDR2 YYDKDF (reference sequence). The CDR3 consists of 15 residues. Trimming removed 0 bases from V and 5 bases from J; junction bases left unmatched: 6. The CDR3 reads CATSREGQVGDEQYF. The CDR3 DNA follows: TGTGCCACCAGCAGAGAGGGACAGGTCGGGGACGAGCAGTACTTC.

This clone was counted only a few times. The chain is built from TRBV6-1 and TRBJ1-1, with 7 bases lining up with TRBD1. Unmatched junction bases numbered 9, after V lost 3 bases and J lost 11 bases. The length of the CDR3 is 13 residues. CDR1 is MNHNS, CDR2 SASEGT, per germline. This CDR3 reads CASSDSIDRVAFF. CDR3 nucleotide sequence: TGTGCCAGCAGTGATTCCATCGACAGGGTGGCTTTCTTT.

The chain combines TRBV5-1 with TRBJ2-2, with D possibly matching TRBD1 (5 bases). The germline V and J ends were trimmed by 0 bases and 6 bases, with 9 bases remaining between them. The length of the CDR3 is 14 residues. Germline assignment: CDR1 SGHRS and CDR2 YFSETQ. The CDR3, as DNA: TGCGCCAGCAGCTTGGAAGTACAGGCCGGGGAGCTGTTTTTT. Amino acid sequence: CASSLEVQAGELFF.

V gene TRBV7-8 combines with J gene TRBJ1-6, with D maybe TRBD1 (5 bases). Germline CDR1 reads SGHVS; CDR2 reads FQNEAQ. V was clipped by 1 base and J by 0 bases, with 10 bases between them. The CDR3 sequence is 17 residues long. CDR3: CASSLVRGNSYNSPLHF. DNA for the CDR3: TGTGCCAGCAGCTTAGTGAGGGGCAACTCCTATAATTCACCCCTCCACTTT. Together with reference TRBV7-8 and TRBJ1-6, the CDR3 gives the full variable domain: GAGVSQSPRYKVAKRGQDVALRCDPISGHVSLFWYQQALGQGPEFLTYFQNEAQLDKSGLPSDRFFAERPEGSVSTLKIQRTQQEDSAVYLCASSLVRGNSYNSPLHFGNGTRLTVT.

The V call is TRBV11-3, the J call TRBJ2-3, with D tentatively TRBD1 (6 bases). Between the trimmed V and J ends, which lost 4 bases and 1 base, there was a span of 24 bases. Germline V gives CDR1 SGHNT, CDR2 YENEEA. CDR3 length equals 19 residues. CDR3 amino acids: CASSYTDRSFPSRTDTQYF. DNA of the CDR3: TGTGCCAGCAGCTATACCGACAGGAGCTTCCCCTCCCGCACAGATACGCAGTATTTT.

A single count supports this clone. The chain recombines TRBV6-1 with TRBJ1-1; D possibly corresponds to TRBD1 (6 bases). The CDR3 consists of 15 residues. V was shortened by 6 bases and J by 0 bases, with 14 bases between the two germline ends. Germline CDR1 and CDR2: MNHNS and SASEGT. The DNA of the CDR3 is TGTGCCAGCAGCGTACAGGGCTTGCTGAACACTGAAGCTTTCTTT. It codes for CASSVQGLLNTEAFF.

This clone was counted a single time. The chain has TRBV11-2 and TRBJ2-3; 12 bases map to TRBD2. CDR3 length equals 15 residues. Unmatched junction bases numbered 3, after V lost 3 bases and J lost 5 bases. The germline gives CDR1 SGHAT, CDR2 FQNNGV. CDR3 sequence reads: CASSLLAGGQDTQYF. For the CDR3, the DNA is TGTGCCAGCAGCTTGCTAGCGGGGGGGCAAGATACGCAGTATTTT.

The chain recombines TRBV11-2 with TRBJ2-1; the D gene is possibly TRBD1 (7 bases). The V end lost 1 base, the J end lost 6 bases, and 16 bases lay between the germline ends. The germline V gene has CDR1 SGHAT and CDR2 FQNNGV. The CDR3 covers 16 residues. The CDR3 loop reads CASSLGRGRNLNEQFF. The CDR3 coding sequence is TGTGCCAGCAGCTTAGGGAGGGGGCGAAACCTCAATGAGCAGTTCTTC.

The chain is built from TRBV9 and TRBJ2-1; a possible D gene is TRBD2 (5 bases). Trimming stripped 0 bases from V and 5 bases from J, with 12 bases between. The CDR3 contains 15 residues. Germline CDR1 is SGDLS and CDR2 is YYNGEE. Written as DNA, the CDR3 is TGTGCCAGCAGCGTAGGGAGGATTGGGGACAATGAGCAGTTCTTC. Its translation is CASSVGRIGDNEQFF.

J is TRBJ1-6 and V is TRBV19, with D maybe TRBD1 (5 bases). Trimming shortened V by 3 bases and J by 10 bases, and 16 bases separated the two germline ends. CDR1 and CDR2 from the germline V gene are LNHDA and SQIVND (reference sequence). The CDR3 length is 15 residues. The CDR3 DNA reads TGTGCCAGTAGTATGGGGCAGGATAATCTATCACCCCTCCACTTT. As protein: CASSMGQDNLSPLHF. Combining the CDR3 with reference TRBV19 and TRBJ1-6 gives the whole variable domain DGGITQSPKYLFRKEGQNVTLSCEQNLNHDAMYWYRQDPGQGLRLIYYSQIVNDFQKGDIAEGYSVSREKKESFPLTVTSAQKNPTAFYLCASSMGQDNLSPLHFGNGTRLTVT.

V gene TRBV6-1 combines with J gene TRBJ1-5; D unresolved. Trimming pared 0 bases from V and 6 bases from J, leaving 6 bases between. The germline V gene encodes CDR1 MNHNS and CDR2 SASEGT. This CDR3 is 13 amino acids long. The CDR3 coding sequence is TGTGCCAGCAGTGAAGCGCTTTCTCAGCCCCAGCATTTT. Translation: CASSEALSQPQHF.

V is TRBV4-3 and J is TRBJ1-1; TRBD1 matches at 7 bases. Germline CDR1 LGHNA, CDR2 YSLEER. J gave up 5 bases and V 4 bases, and 13 bases lay outside the gene matches. The CDR3 sequence is 16 residues long. CDR3 sequence (DNA): TGCGCCAGCAGCCCAGGGACAGTTGGGACAAAGACTGAAGCTTTCTTT. This gives the protein CASSPGTVGTKTEAFF.

This clone was detected only a few times. The V call is TRBV28, the J call TRBJ1-4; TRBD1 is a possible D gene (5 bases). The germline CDR1 and CDR2 sequences are MDHEN and SYDVKM. Trimming left V 4 bases short and J 8 bases short, with 8 bases between. The CDR3 runs 12 residues. The CDR3 loop is CASSSRTEKLFF. In DNA, the CDR3 is TGTGCCAGCAGTTCCCGGACAGAAAAACTGTTTTTT.

J is TRBJ1-5 and V is TRBV7-2; D remains ambiguous. CDR3 length: 14 residues. Per germline, CDR1 SGHTA and CDR2 FQGNSA. The germline V and J ends were trimmed by 1 base and 9 bases, with 13 bases remaining between them. CDR3 nucleotide sequence: TGTGCCAGCAGCTTAGACAGTTCACGGGGGCCCCAGCATTTT. This encodes CASSLDSSRGPQHF.

The chain is built from TRBV6-5 and TRBJ1-2; D gene ambiguous. Trimming took 6 bases from V and 4 from J, leaving 18 bases between them. The CDR3 is made up of 15 amino acids. Germline V gene lookup returns CDR1 MNHEY and CDR2 SVGAGI. CDR3 in DNA: TGTGCCAGCAGCCAACGGTCGCGGACGGGCTATGGCTACACCTTC. Translated: CASSQRSRTGYGYTF.

The chain joins TRBV27 to TRBJ1-1; D is possibly TRBD1 (5 bases). In germline, CDR1 is MNHEY, CDR2 SMNVEV (reference sequence). This CDR3 spans 15 amino acids. Trimming pared 5 bases from V and 0 bases from J, leaving 13 bases between. The CDR3 coding sequence is TGTGCCAGCAGTCACCCGCAGGGTCTGAACACTGAAGCTTTCTTT. This encodes CASSHPQGLNTEAFF.

This chain uses TRBV4-3 with TRBJ2-5; D ambiguous. The V gene lost 1 base and the J gene lost 5 bases, with 8 bases spanning the gap. Germline V gene sequence: CDR1 LGHNA, CDR2 YSLEER. The length of the CDR3 is 13 residues. The CDR3 nucleotides are TGCGCCAGCAGCCAAGGGGCTACGGAGACCCAGTACTTC. It translates to CASSQGATETQYF.

This clone was seen just once. This rearrangement joins TRBV7-3 to TRBJ2-2; 9 bases line up with TRBD1. J gave up 5 bases and V 5 bases, and 6 bases lay outside the gene matches. Per germline, CDR1 SGHTA and CDR2 FQGTGA. This CDR3 comprises 15 residues. Written as DNA, the CDR3 is TGTGCCAGCAGCGCATCCGGGACAGGGACCGGGGAGCTGTTTTTT. Translating it yields CASSASGTGTGELFF.

The CDR3 bases are TGTGCCAGCAGGGGACTAGCGGATGTATTTCTATACAATGAGCAGTTCTTC. Its translation: CASRGLADVFLYNEQFF. The chain combines TRBV11-2 with TRBJ2-1; the match to TRBD2 covers 11 bases. CDR3 length: 17 residues. Germline CDR1 is SGHAT and CDR2 is FQNNGV. Germline trimming cut 6 bases from V and 4 bases from J; bases unmatched to any gene: 11.

This sequence joins TRBV28 and TRBJ1-2; D call uncertain. Per the germline V gene, CDR1 is MDHEN and CDR2 is SYDVKM. The CDR3 is 11 residues long. The germline V and J ends were trimmed by 8 bases and 0 bases, with 4 bases remaining between them. CDR3 in amino acids: CASRSNYGYTF. CDR3 nucleotide sequence: TGTGCCAGCCGGTCTAACTATGGCTACACCTTC.

The chain uses TRBV19 and TRBJ1-1; D not resolved. V shed 6 bases and J shed 0 bases, with 8 bases lying between them. In germline, CDR1 is LNHDA, CDR2 SQIVND (reference sequence). The CDR3 is 13 amino acids. The CDR3 coding sequence is TGTGCCAGTAGCACTCAAATGAACACTGAAGCTTTCTTT. The encoded protein is CASSTQMNTEAFF.

This rearrangement joins TRBV9 to TRBJ1-2; 9 bases line up with TRBD1. The trim removed 3 bases at V and 4 bases at J, leaving 10 bases unmatched. Germline V gives CDR1 SGDLS, CDR2 YYNGEE. The CDR3 is 16 residues long. CDR3 residues: CASSGNSDRGIYGYTF. The CDR3 region has the DNA TGTGCCAGCAGCGGAAATTCGGACAGGGGAATCTATGGCTACACCTTC.

A few counts support this clone. This chain joins TRBV5-6 and TRBJ1-5, with TRBD1 matching 7 bases. The CDR3 has 17 amino acids. V gave up 0 bases and J gave up 3 bases; unmatched junction bases: 9. Germline CDR1 is SGHDT and CDR2 is YYEEEE. Here the CDR3 DNA reads TGTGCCAGCAGCTTGGGCGGGGGACAGCGGCCCAATCAGCCCCAGCATTTT. This sequence encodes CASSLGGGQRPNQPQHF.